This T cell receptor (beta chain) originates from a study of identical twins. The study's findings and limits: Cross-sectional statistical analysis was relied on for the conclusions, without the same donors being followed. Sequences that were beta out-of-frame showed weaker excess twin sharing.

This clonotype was found a few times. Its antigen is not known. Germline V CDR1 and CDR2: ENHRY, SYGVKD. V was clipped by 9 bases and J by 3 bases, with 14 bases between them. The CDR3 covers 13 residues. Every sampled donor was Caucasian and healthy. TCRdb independently ran MiXCR on the 5' RACE reads; one entry per CDR3 protein. The repertoire holds fewer than 650,000 distinct CDR3 sequences, with less than 9% as singletons. These data were also filed under a second study, of yellow fever vaccine responses in identical twins.

This clonotype was obtained from a woman in her late teens or twenties in good health. The chain recombines TRBV10-3 with TRBJ1-1; D call uncertain. The sample was PBMCs. This chain's CDR3 is CAIQPRQDTEAFF. The CDR3 region has the DNA TGTGCCATACAGCCCCGGCAGGACACTGAAGCTTTCTTT.